This T cell receptor beta chain was captured in a study of shared clonotypes between healthy human individuals. Only in-frame clones appear in the TCRdb table, and some are missing; sequencing was by immunoSEQ multiplex PCR. Here the sample spans roughly 2 million clones, approximately 94% being singletons. CDR1 and CDR2 (germline): KGHSH, LQKENI. Between the trimmed V and J ends, which lost 6 bases and 2 bases, there was a span of 7 bases. The length of the CDR3 is 12 residues. Sequencing was carried out using naive CD4+ T cells sorted from blood. Subset reported: CD45RA+ positively selected. The TCR was taken from a man aged 18 to 30 in good health. The V and J genes are TRBV18 and TRBJ1-2; D gene uncertain. The CDR3 protein is CASSNSNYGYTF. DNA of the CDR3: TGTGCCAGCTCTAACTCGAACTATGGCTACACCTTC.